The 32 T cell receptor beta chains below all came from one sample that was sequenced in a study of CD8+CD57+ T cells in acquired aplastic anemia. The use of genomic DNA as template underpinned the TCR beta VDJ and CDR3 profiling. TCRdb re-called the reads through MiXCR, storing one row per CDR3 protein. The table includes 89,000 or so distinct CDR3 sequences, roughly 70% detected once. Those patients picked for sequencing had displayed CD8+CD57+ cell expansion on flow cytometry. The material sequenced was sorted CD4+, CD8+, or CD8+CD57+ T cells (not recorded which) from PBMCs. These TCRs come from a human donor with aplastic anemia.

This chain joins TRBV20-1 and TRBJ2-7; 7 bases fit TRBD1. From germline, CDR1 is DFQATT and CDR2 SNEGSKA (reference sequence). The CDR3 runs to 15 residues. Losses at the gene ends were 0 bases for V and 3 bases for J; bases not matched to a gene: 8. CDR3 residues: CSARDATGTVYEQYF. CDR3 DNA: TGCAGTGCTAGAGATGCGACAGGGACGGTCTACGAGCAGTACTTC.

Notes on this clonotype: A much larger clonotype is one base distant, so this may be a read error. V is TRBV28 and J is TRBJ2-1; possible D gene TRBD2, 6 bases. This CDR3 is 16 amino acids long. Germline CDR1 is MDHEN and CDR2 is SYDVKM. Here the CDR3 reads CASSWLGGMKDNEQLF. The DNA for the CDR3 is TGTGCCAGCAGTTGGCTGGGCGGGATGAAGGACAATGAGCAGCTCTTC.

The chain links TRBV11-2 to TRBJ2-3; 10 bases align to TRBD1. The V and J ends lost 1 base and 4 bases, in that order; junction bases with no gene match: 2. Germline V CDR1 and CDR2: SGHAT, FQNNGV. CDR3 size: 15 residues. This chain's CDR3 is CASSLGTGGSDTQYF. DNA for the CDR3: TGTGCCAGCAGCTTAGGGACAGGGGGGTCAGATACGCAGTATTTT.

Regarding this clonotype: Possible read error: a much larger clone is one base away. The rearrangement links TRBV12-3 or TRBV12-4 to TRBJ2-2; TRBD2 is a possible D gene (6 bases). Trimming removed 3 bases at V and 5 bases at J, with 13 bases between. The CDR3 runs to 15 residues. For the CDR3, the DNA is TGTGCCAGCAGTTTCCCTAGCGAGGGAACCGGGGAGCTGTTTTTT. This codes for CASSFPSEGTGELFF.

This rearrangement joins TRBV20-1 to TRBJ2-7, with D possibly matching TRBD1 (6 bases). V dropped 1 base and J dropped 7 bases, with 11 bases sitting between them. Germline loops: CDR1 DFQATT, CDR2 SNEGSKA (reference sequence). The CDR3 loop spans 12 amino acids. Here the CDR3 DNA reads TGCAGTGCTAGAGCTGGACAGAATGAGCAGTACTTC. It yields the protein CSARAGQNEQYF.

The V call is TRBV20-1, the J call TRBJ2-4; 10 positions agree with TRBD1. The germline gives CDR1 DFQATT, CDR2 SNEGSKA (reference sequence). Losses at the gene ends were 0 bases for V and 9 bases for J; bases not matched to a gene: 11. The CDR3 sequence is 16 residues long. The CDR3 sequence is CSARDIPGQGRSIQYF. Here the CDR3 DNA reads TGCAGTGCTAGAGACATCCCGGGACAGGGGAGATCCATTCAGTACTTC.

The rearrangement links TRBV20-1 to TRBJ1-1, with TRBD1 identical over 9 bases. The V gene's germline CDR1 is DFQATT and CDR2 SNEGSKA (reference sequence). The CDR3 covers 15 residues. V lost 3 bases to trimming and J lost 1 base; unmatched junction nucleotides: 6. The CDR3 sequence: CSASRTGDQNTEAFF. DNA of the CDR3: TGCAGTGCTAGTCGGACAGGGGACCAGAACACTGAAGCTTTCTTT.

J is TRBJ1-2 and V is TRBV2, with 10 bases aligning to TRBD1. The CDR3 totals 16 residues. Germline loops: CDR1 SNHLY, CDR2 FYNNEI. The J segment lost 6 bases and the V segment lost 5 bases, leaving 12 bases of the junction unmatched. CDR3 nucleotides: TGTGCCAGCAGTTCTATGACAGGGGGCGCAGGAAATGGCTACACCTTC. Its protein is CASSSMTGGAGNGYTF.

The chain carries TRBV12-3 or TRBV12-4 and TRBJ2-7; 8 positions match TRBD1. The CDR3 length is 15 residues. With 6 bases clipped from V and 1 base from J, the junction kept 8 bases outside the gene matches. This CDR3 reads CASRDREKRSYEQYF. The CDR3, as DNA: TGTGCCAGCAGGGACAGGGAGAAGAGGTCCTACGAGCAGTACTTC.

Many counts were recorded for this clonotype. The chain has TRBV7-9 and TRBJ2-7; 8 nucleotides agree with TRBD2. The germline V gene encodes CDR1 SEHNR and CDR2 FQNEAQ (reference sequence). The J segment lost 4 bases and the V segment lost 3 bases, leaving 8 bases of the junction unmatched. CDR3 size: 15 residues. This CDR3 is CASSFGAGAIYEQYF. The CDR3 nucleotides read TGTGCCAGCAGCTTCGGAGCGGGAGCGATATACGAGCAGTACTTC.

This clonotype was picked up a small number of times. V usage is TRBV20-1 and J usage is TRBJ2-5; no definite D call. Trimming pared 3 bases from V and 1 base from J, leaving 9 bases between. Per germline, CDR1 DFQATT and CDR2 SNEGSKA (reference sequence). CDR3 size: 13 residues. CDR3 protein: CSASTTGQETQYF. The CDR3 DNA is TGCAGTGCTAGCACCACTGGCCAAGAGACCCAGTACTTC.

The gene calls are TRBV19 and TRBJ2-1; TRBD2 aligns across 7 bases. The V gene's germline CDR1 is LNHDA and CDR2 SQIVND (reference sequence). The ends lost 4 bases at V and 8 bases at J; junction bases unmatched: 5. CDR3 length equals 13 residues. CDR3 region: CASSKKGLYEQFF. Here the CDR3 DNA reads TGTGCCAGTAGTAAAAAGGGACTATATGAGCAGTTCTTC.

V and J are TRBV20-1 and TRBJ2-7; 12 nucleotides agree with TRBD2. The germline V gene has CDR1 DFQATT and CDR2 SNEGSKA (reference sequence). The V and J ends lost 5 bases and 5 bases, in that order; junction bases with no gene match: 4. The CDR3 is 13 amino acids. Here the CDR3 reads CSASSGRADEQYF. CDR3 DNA sequence: TGCAGTGCTTCTAGCGGGAGGGCCGACGAGCAGTACTTC.

Comments on this clonotype: The final CDR3 position lacks the conserved phenylalanine or tryptophan, pointing to a likely read error. The chain is built from TRBV9 and TRBJ1-1; 7 bases are a match to TRBD1. The CDR3 loop spans 13 amino acids. The J segment lost 3 bases and the V segment lost 4 bases, leaving 3 bases of the junction unmatched. Germline assignment: CDR1 SGDLS and CDR2 YYNGEE. CDR3 in DNA: TGTGCCAGCAGCCATACAGGGGACACTGAAGCTTTCTCT. As protein: CASSHTGDTEAFS.

V is TRBV2 and J is TRBJ1-2, with TRBD1 as a possible D gene (5 bases). This CDR3 spans 14 amino acids. Trimming took off 3 bases at V and 3 bases at J, with 11 bases between the two ends. Per the germline V gene, CDR1 is SNHLY and CDR2 is FYNNEI. CDR3: CASSDWGTDYGYTF. CDR3 DNA sequence: TGTGCCAGCAGTGATTGGGGCACCGACTATGGCTACACCTTC.

This clonotype was observed once. One end of the junction is discordant with germline, which a read error may explain. The chain uses TRBV19 and TRBJ2-3; TRBD2 aligns across 7 bases. This CDR3 comprises 15 residues. The germline gives CDR1 LNHDA, CDR2 SQIVND (reference sequence). The CDR3 DNA sequence: TGTGCCAGTAGTATTGGGGGGGGGAGCACAGATACGCAATATTTT. It encodes CASSIGGGSTDTQYF.

The chain combines TRBV20-1 with TRBJ2-7; 9 bases line up with TRBD1. Germline assignment: CDR1 DFQATT and CDR2 SNEGSKA (reference sequence). The CDR3 contains 13 residues. Unmatched junction bases numbered 4, after V lost 4 bases and J lost 3 bases. This chain's CDR3 is CSAKDRGDYEQYF. DNA of the CDR3: TGCAGTGCTAAGGACAGGGGTGACTACGAGCAGTACTTC.

V is TRBV7-2 and J is TRBJ2-2; D not certain. The V gene's germline CDR1 is SGHTA and CDR2 FQGNSA. Trimming pared 3 bases from V and 6 bases from J, leaving 8 bases between. The CDR3 runs to 13 residues. The CDR3 here is CASSFFRPGELFF. Here the CDR3 DNA reads TGTGCCAGCAGCTTTTTTAGGCCCGGGGAGCTGTTTTTT.

The chain is built from TRBV20-1 and TRBJ1-6; TRBD1 matches 7 bases. The CDR3 is 16 residues long. Germline lookup yields CDR1 DFQATT and CDR2 SNEGSKA (reference sequence). The ends lost 6 bases at V and 2 bases at J; junction bases unmatched: 10. The CDR3 loop reads CSAAKGTAPYNSPLHF. The CDR3 DNA reads as TGCAGTGCAGCGAAGGGGACAGCCCCCTATAATTCACCCCTCCACTTT.

This clonotype was seen a handful of times. The V and J genes are TRBV15 and TRBJ2-3, with a weak D call TRBD2 (6 bases). The germline V gene encodes CDR1 LNHNV and CDR2 YYDKDF (reference sequence). V shed 3 bases and J shed 4 bases, with 17 bases lying between them. The CDR3 sequence is 16 residues long. The DNA for the CDR3 is TGTGCCACCAGCAGGGCCCATGGGTGGGAGGCAGATACGCAGTATTTT. The encoded protein is CATSRAHGWEADTQYF.

The table lists this clonotype with a few counts. This chain connects TRBV29-1 to TRBJ1-4; 7 nucleotides match TRBD1. CDR1 SQVTM and CDR2 ANQGSEA come from the germline V gene. The CDR3 runs to 13 residues. V was clipped by 4 bases and J by 8 bases; unmatched bases: 7. CDR3 loop: CSVGQGGREKLFF. The CDR3 DNA reads TGCAGCGTTGGACAGGGCGGGAGGGAAAAACTGTTTTTT.

The chain carries TRBV7-8 and TRBJ2-1, with 9 nucleotides matching TRBD1. V trimming: 2 bases; J trimming: 9 bases; junction bases outside the gene matches: 11. CDR3 length: 16 residues. The germline gives CDR1 SGHVS, CDR2 FQNEAQ. The CDR3, as DNA: TGTGCCAGCAGCTTAAACCTACAGGGGGCTAATTTTGAGCAGTTCTTC. This encodes CASSLNLQGANFEQFF.

This clonotype was picked up many times. The V call is TRBV2, the J call TRBJ2-2; D is ambiguous. Germline V lookup: CDR1 SNHLY, CDR2 FYNNEI. V dropped 11 bases and J dropped 6 bases, with 13 bases sitting between them. The CDR3 spans 12 residues. This CDR3 is CAQAESPGELFF. The CDR3 DNA sequence: TGTGCCCAAGCAGAATCCCCCGGGGAGCTGTTTTTT.

The CDR3: CASRRLQGSGNTIYF. The CDR3 DNA reads TGTGCCAGCAGAAGACTACAGGGGAGTGGAAACACCATATATTTT. The J gene is TRBJ1-3, the V gene TRBV6-1, with 7 positions matching TRBD1. V gave up 6 bases and J gave up 3 bases; unmatched junction bases: 8. The CDR3 consists of 15 residues. Germline V gives CDR1 MNHNS, CDR2 SASEGT.

This clonotype was seen once. The chain employs TRBV7-8 and TRBJ2-5, with 14 bases aligning to TRBD2. This CDR3 comprises 17 residues. Germline CDR1 and CDR2: SGHVS and FQNEAQ. The V and J ends lost 5 bases and 4 bases, in that order; junction bases with no gene match: 9. Written as DNA, the CDR3 is TGTGCCAGCAGCCACGGGACTAGCGGGAGAGGGTCAGAGACCCAGTACTTC. As protein: CASSHGTSGRGSETQYF.

The CDR3 bases are TGCAGTGCGTGGACTAGCGGGGGGTACAATGAGCAGTTCTTC. Amino acid sequence: CSAWTSGGYNEQFF. The chain uses TRBV20-1 and TRBJ2-1, with TRBD2 matching over 14 bases. Germline V gene lookup returns CDR1 DFQATT and CDR2 SNEGSKA (reference sequence). V shed 6 bases, J shed 4 bases, and the junction held 2 bases outside the gene matches. This CDR3 comprises 14 residues.

The chain recombines TRBV2 with TRBJ2-1; a weak D match, TRBD2 (7 bases). Germline-derived CDR1 and CDR2 are SNHLY and FYNNEI. V lost 0 bases to trimming and J lost 6 bases, with 12 bases between them. The CDR3 is made up of 15 amino acids. CDR3: CASSEAGGRGNEQFF. CDR3 nucleotides: TGTGCCAGCAGTGAAGCGGGGGGGCGAGGCAATGAGCAGTTCTTC.

The genes are TRBV2 and TRBJ2-7; 11 bases agree with TRBD2. Germline V gives CDR1 SNHLY, CDR2 FYNNEI. The CDR3 covers 14 residues. Unmatched junction bases numbered 6, after V lost 5 bases and J lost 6 bases. The CDR3 region is CASSQLAGGSEQYF. The DNA for the CDR3 is TGTGCCAGCAGTCAGCTAGCGGGAGGAAGCGAGCAGTACTTC. Looking up the rest from reference TRBV2 and TRBJ2-7 gives the full variable domain: EPEVTQTPSHQVTQMGQEVILRCVPISNHLYFYWYRQILGQKVEFLVSFYNNEISEKSEIFDDQFSVERPDGSNFTLKIRSTKLEDSAMYFCASSQLAGGSEQYFGPGTRLTVT.

The chain joins TRBV20-1 to TRBJ2-7; 9 nucleotides line up with TRBD2. Per germline, CDR1 DFQATT and CDR2 SNEGSKA (reference sequence). J gave up 7 bases and V 1 base, and 5 bases lay outside the gene matches. The CDR3 covers 13 residues. CDR3 in amino acids: CSARVAGVKEQYF. In DNA form, the CDR3 reads TGCAGTGCTAGAGTAGCGGGAGTGAAAGAGCAGTACTTC.

The chain is built from TRBV19 and TRBJ2-5; the match to TRBD2 covers 11 bases. Germline CDR1 and CDR2: LNHDA and SQIVND (reference sequence). The CDR3 is 15 amino acids. The V segment lost 5 bases and the J segment 4 bases; nucleotides outside the gene matches: 6. The CDR3 here is CASSLIAGGRETQYF. The CDR3 DNA sequence: TGTGCCAGTAGTTTGATAGCGGGAGGGAGAGAGACCCAGTACTTC.

This clonotype was picked up many times. V usage is TRBV19 and J usage is TRBJ1-2; 8 bases are a match to TRBD1. The germline CDR1 and CDR2 sequences are LNHDA and SQIVND (reference sequence). V dropped 2 bases and J dropped 4; count of bases not matched to a gene: 6. The CDR3 runs 15 residues. The CDR3 bases are TGTGCCAGTAGTATACAGGGGGCTCAAAGCTATGGCTACACCTTC. This sequence encodes CASSIQGAQSYGYTF.

The chain combines TRBV9 with TRBJ2-3; no reliable D call. This CDR3 has 14 residues. With 0 bases removed from V and 4 bases from J, the gap between germline ends came to 9 bases. The germline gives CDR1 SGDLS, CDR2 YYNGEE. Here the CDR3 reads CASSVGNSADTQYF. The CDR3 bases are TGTGCCAGCAGCGTAGGCAATTCTGCAGATACGCAGTATTTT.